The sequence of this TCR beta chain was determined in a study of cytomegalovirus exposure and HLA in healthy donors. Study-wide findings and caveats: Among TCR sequences, most were rare, though some public TCRs appeared in many donors.

As for this clone: Its specificity is not known.

Method: immunoSEQ multiplex PCR; TCRdb's copy keeps in-frame clones and lacks some. The top ten clones hold approximately 2.2% of a sample with some 84,000 clones, approximately 90% of them seen once. V was clipped by 7 bases and J by 0 bases; unmatched bases: 11. Germline V lookup: CDR1 SQVTM, CDR2 ANQGSEA. The CDR3 spans 15 residues. The genes are TRBV29-1 and TRBJ1-2; 7 bases agree with TRBD1. The receptor was isolated from a man aged 25-45 years in good health and CMV-seronegative. The sequenced material came from PBMCs. In DNA, the CDR3 is TGCAGCGCGCCCAACGGGACAGCGACTAACTATGGCTACACCTTC. Protein sequence: CSAPNGTATNYGYTF.